These 28 T cell receptor beta chains were sequenced from one sample in a study of control samples from healthy donors and cancer patients. Libraries were prepared by immunoSEQ multiplex PCR; TCRdb keeps only in-frame clonotypes and omits some of them. The sample contains about 120,000 clones, 93% of which appear only once. Source material: blood. These receptors originate from a man younger than 45 in good health.

This clone was detected a few times. The chain couples TRBV24-1 to TRBJ2-1; the match to TRBD2 covers 9 bases. Trimming took 4 bases from V and 6 from J; bases not matched to a gene: 9. Per germline, CDR1 KGHDR and CDR2 SFDVKD. This CDR3 region has 16 residues. This chain's CDR3 is CATSDLAGGRGNEQFF. In DNA form, the CDR3 reads TGTGCCACCAGTGACCTGGCGGGGGGGAGGGGCAATGAGCAGTTCTTC.

The chain carries TRBV6-4 and TRBJ2-2; a possible D gene is TRBD1 (6 bases). V was shortened by 5 bases and J by 5 bases, with 21 bases between the two germline ends. From germline, CDR1 is MRHNA and CDR2 SNTAGT. The CDR3 has 17 residues. The CDR3 DNA sequence: TGTGCCAGCAGTTTACACAGGGCGAACTCGATAACCGGGGAGCTGTTTTTT. This gives the protein CASSLHRANSITGELFF.

V gene TRBV27 combines with J gene TRBJ2-7; tentatively, D is TRBD2 (6 bases). V was shortened by 6 bases and J by 5 bases, with 14 bases between the two germline ends. Germline assignment: CDR1 MNHEY and CDR2 SMNVEV (reference sequence). The CDR3 has 13 amino acids. The DNA for the CDR3 is TGTGCCAGCAGCCCATCCGGCGGGAACGAGCAGTACGTC. It is translated as CASSPSGGNEQYV.

This chain uses TRBV6-5 with TRBJ1-5; TRBD1 is a possible D gene (5 bases). CDR1 MNHEY and CDR2 SVGAGI come from the germline V gene. The CDR3 totals 14 residues. Trimming stripped 2 bases from V and 6 bases from J, with 11 bases between. The CDR3 bases are TGTGCCAGCAGTTACGGGGGTCAGGGTCAGCCCCAGCATTTT. Its protein product is CASSYGGQGQPQHF.

CDR3 coding DNA: TGTGCCAGCAGCATGGACAGGTCCGCCTACGAGCAGTACTTC. Translating gives CASSMDRSAYEQYF. The V call is TRBV7-9, the J call TRBJ2-7; TRBD1 aligns across 7 bases. The CDR3 has 14 amino acids. J gave up 2 bases and V 5 bases, and 6 bases lay outside the gene matches. Germline loops: CDR1 SEHNR, CDR2 FQNEAQ (reference sequence).

This chain joins TRBV11-2 and TRBJ2-2; no reliable D call. Trimming shortened V by 6 bases and J by 4 bases, and 18 bases separated the two germline ends. The CDR3 loop spans 16 amino acids. Germline V gives CDR1 SGHAT, CDR2 FQNNGV. CDR3 residues: CASSGPGNLATGELFF. The CDR3 region has the DNA TGTGCCAGCAGTGGACCCGGAAATCTCGCCACCGGGGAGCTGTTTTTT.

The V gene is TRBV5-1, the J gene TRBJ1-1; the D gene is possibly TRBD1 (6 bases). The CDR3 extends over 15 amino acids. The V gene lost 4 bases and the J gene lost 1 base, with 14 bases spanning the gap. Germline V gene lookup returns CDR1 SGHRS and CDR2 YFSETQ. The CDR3 DNA sequence: TGCGCCAGCAGCGCTGGAAGGACAGAGAACACTGAAGCTTTCTTT. It is translated as CASSAGRTENTEAFF.

This chain uses TRBV7-9 with TRBJ2-1, with D tentatively TRBD1 (6 bases). This CDR3 has 14 residues. Germline V gives CDR1 SEHNR, CDR2 FQNEAQ (reference sequence). V lost 4 bases to trimming and J lost 6 bases, with 13 bases between them. CDR3 nucleotides: TGTGCCAGCAGCTCGCGAACGACAGGCAATGAGCAGTTCTTC. Encoded protein: CASSSRTTGNEQFF.

A note on this clone: Germline is not matched at one junction end, which may reflect a read error. The J gene is TRBJ2-2, the V gene TRBV6-1, with TRBD1 matching 10 bases. CDR3 size: 16 residues. Germline V gene data show CDR1 as MNHNS and CDR2 as SASEGT. CDR3 sequence (DNA): TGTGCCAGCAGTAAAGCAATAGGACAGGGGGCCGGGGAGCTGTTTTTT. This translates into CASSKAIGQGAGELFF.

Only one count was recorded for this clone. V usage is TRBV5-8 and J usage is TRBJ2-2, with D tentatively TRBD1 (6 bases). CDR3 length: 16 residues. CDR1 and CDR2 from the germline V gene are SGHTS and YDEGEE. V was clipped by 4 bases and J by 3 bases, with 16 bases between them. The CDR3 DNA sequence: TGTGCCAGCAGCCGTGGGGCGGACAGCTACACCGGGGAGCTGTTTTTT. As protein: CASSRGADSYTGELFF. The full variable domain, completed using reference TRBV5-8 and TRBJ2-2, is EAGVTQSPTHLIKTRGQQATLRCSPISGHTSVYWYQQALGLGLQFLLWYDEGEERNRGNFPPRFSGRQFPNYSSELNVNALELEDSALYLCASSRGADSYTGELFFGEGSRLTVL.

This clone has only a few counts. This chain links TRBV24-1 with TRBJ2-1, with 12 bases aligning to TRBD2. This CDR3 contains 14 residues. Germline-derived CDR1 and CDR2 are KGHDR and SFDVKD. J was trimmed by 7 bases and V by 8 bases; bases with no gene match: 5. CDR3 DNA: TGTGCCACCATGCTAGCGGGGGGGGGAAATGAGCAGTTCTTC. Amino acid sequence: CATMLAGGGNEQFF.

V usage is TRBV27 and J usage is TRBJ1-2, with TRBD1 as a possible D gene (5 bases). V dropped 0 bases and J dropped 0 bases, with 20 bases sitting between them. CDR3 length: 19 residues. Germline CDR1 MNHEY, CDR2 SMNVEV (reference sequence). CDR3 amino acids: CASSLSALRGLGSNYGYTF. The DNA of the CDR3 is TGTGCCAGCAGTTTATCAGCCCTAAGGGGCCTCGGGTCTAACTATGGCTACACCTTC.

The J gene is TRBJ1-4, the V gene TRBV5-1; D might be TRBD1 (6 bases). CDR3 size: 16 residues. The V and J ends lost 4 bases and 4 bases respectively, with 17 bases between them. Per germline, CDR1 SGHRS and CDR2 YFSETQ. DNA for the CDR3: TGCGCCAGCAGCCGGTCGACGGACAGCCTTAATGAAAAACTGTTTTTT. This sequence encodes CASSRSTDSLNEKLFF.

The rearrangement uses TRBV27 and TRBJ2-3; 15 positions match TRBD2. V was clipped by 5 bases and J by 7 bases; unmatched bases: 16. CDR3 size: 19 residues. Per the germline V gene, CDR1 is MNHEY and CDR2 is SMNVEV (reference sequence). The DNA of the CDR3 is TGTGCCAGCAGTAAAACCGTCCGGACTAGCGGGGGGGCCAGGAATACGCAGTATTTT. Its translation: CASSKTVRTSGGARNTQYF.

The chain combines TRBV5-1 with TRBJ2-1; D is unclear. Germline-derived CDR1 and CDR2 are SGHRS and YFSETQ. Trimming took 0 bases from V and 6 from J, leaving 13 bases between them. The CDR3 consists of 15 residues. The CDR3 loop is CASSLGGRSGNEQFF. DNA for the CDR3: TGCGCCAGCAGCTTGGGGGGAAGGTCGGGCAATGAGCAGTTCTTC.

V usage is TRBV15 and J usage is TRBJ2-7; maybe TRBD1 (6 bases). The CDR3 length is 14 residues. Trimming removed 1 base at V and 3 bases at J, with 10 bases between. CDR1 is LNHNV and CDR2 is YYDKDF in the germline V gene (reference sequence). Here the CDR3 DNA reads TGTGCCACCAGCAGAGCCTCAGGGGTCTACGAGCAGTACTTC. Protein product: CATSRASGVYEQYF.

The chain couples TRBV12-3 or TRBV12-4 to TRBJ2-2; TRBD1 or TRBD2 may be the D gene (5 bases each). The CDR3 covers 13 residues. The germline V and J ends were trimmed by 3 bases and 6 bases, with 8 bases remaining between them. The CDR3 DNA reads TGTGCCAGCAGTTTTAGAGGGGCCGGGGAGCTGTTTTTT. It encodes CASSFRGAGELFF.

This clone was observed once. The rearrangement uses TRBV15 and TRBJ2-1; TRBD1 matches at 11 bases. This CDR3 region has 16 residues. J lost 5 bases, V lost 0 bases, and 3 bases had no gene match. Germline V gene sequence: CDR1 LNHNV, CDR2 YYDKDF (reference sequence). CDR3 protein: CATSRDRDRGNNEQFF. CDR3 DNA sequence: TGTGCCACCAGCAGAGATAGGGACAGGGGGAACAATGAGCAGTTCTTC.

The V and J genes are TRBV6-2 or TRBV6-3 and TRBJ1-2; D unresolved. The CDR3 loop spans 12 amino acids. The ends were cut back, 2 bases at V and 1 base at J, with 2 bases in the middle. CDR1 and CDR2 (germline): MNHEY, SVGEGT. CDR3 amino acids: CASSYGNYGYTF. DNA for the CDR3: TGTGCCAGCAGTTACGGTAACTATGGCTACACCTTC.

This chain joins TRBV2 and TRBJ2-1; a possible D gene is TRBD2 (7 bases). V dropped 11 bases and J dropped 7 bases, with 12 bases sitting between them. The germline CDR1 and CDR2 sequences are SNHLY and FYNNEI. This CDR3 contains 11 residues. CDR3 sequence reads: CASEGGNEQFF. CDR3 coding DNA: TGTGCCTCCGAGGGGGGGAATGAGCAGTTCTTC. The whole variable domain, filled in from reference TRBV2 and TRBJ2-1, reads EPEVTQTPSHQVTQMGQEVILRCVPISNHLYFYWYRQILGQKVEFLVSFYNNEISEKSEIFDDQFSVERPDGSNFTLKIRSTKLEDSAMYFCASEGGNEQFFGPGTRLTVL.

The genes are TRBV6-1 and TRBJ1-1; no reliable D call. The V end was cut by 3 bases, the J end by 7 bases, with 6 bases between. This CDR3 is 11 amino acids long. Germline V gene sequence: CDR1 MNHNS, CDR2 SASEGT. This CDR3 reads CASSDPNEAFF. CDR3 sequence (DNA): TGTGCCAGCAGTGATCCTAATGAAGCTTTCTTT.

Only a few counts were recorded for this clone. V gene TRBV7-6 combines with J gene TRBJ1-1; no reliable D call. The CDR3 contains 15 residues. The germline gives CDR1 SGHVS, CDR2 FNYEAQ. V was pared by 4 bases and J by 0 bases, with 12 bases between. The CDR3 nucleotides are TGTGCCAGCAGCTCCCTCGATCCGATGAACACTGAAGCTTTCTTT. Translating it yields CASSSLDPMNTEAFF.

The chain is built from TRBV19 and TRBJ1-1; 9 bases match TRBD1. Germline CDR1 reads LNHDA; CDR2 reads SQIVND (reference sequence). The CDR3 spans 14 residues. V was clipped by 3 bases and J by 6 bases; unmatched bases: 5. In DNA form, the CDR3 reads TGTGCCAGTAGTATGGGACAGGGTGGAGCTGAAGCTTTCTTT. It translates to CASSMGQGGAEAFF.

The chain couples TRBV3-1 (or the pseudogene TRBV3-2) to TRBJ2-2; possible D gene TRBD2, 5 bases. V lost 6 bases, J lost 2 bases, and 7 bases lay in between. The V gene's germline CDR1 is LGHDT and CDR2 YNNKEL (reference sequence). CDR3 length equals 13 residues. The CDR3, as DNA: TGTGCCAGCAGACCTAGCAACACCGGGGAGCTGTTTTTT. This encodes CASRPSNTGELFF.

V and J are TRBV7-2 and TRBJ1-2, with unresolved D. Germline loops: CDR1 SGHTA, CDR2 FQGNSA. V lost 1 base and J lost 8, with 11 bases in between. This CDR3 is 13 amino acids long. In nucleotides, the CDR3 is TGTGCCAGCAGCTTAGTTGACCTGGGGGGCTACACCTTC. It codes for CASSLVDLGGYTF. Looking up the rest from reference TRBV7-2 and TRBJ1-2 gives the full variable domain: GAGVSQSPSNKVTEKGKDVELRCDPISGHTALYWYRQSLGQGLEFLIYFQGNSAPDKSGLPSDRFSAERTGGSVSTLTIQRTQQEDSAVYLCASSLVDLGGYTFGSGTRLTVV.

V is TRBV30 and J is TRBJ2-3, with TRBD2 matching 7 bases. CDR3 length: 14 residues. Trimming took 0 bases from V and 6 from J; bases not matched to a gene: 6. From germline, CDR1 is GTSNPN and CDR2 SVGIG (reference sequence). This CDR3 is CAWSVRTSPDTQYF. The DNA of the CDR3 is TGTGCCTGGAGTGTCAGGACTAGTCCCGATACGCAGTATTTT.

The chain carries TRBV2 and TRBJ1-5; D unresolved. Germline V gene lookup returns CDR1 SNHLY and CDR2 FYNNEI. The CDR3 covers 15 residues. Trimming pared 2 bases from V and 1 base from J, leaving 9 bases between. The CDR3 here is CASSESSPSNQPQHF. The DNA of the CDR3 is TGTGCCAGCAGTGAATCAAGTCCCAGCAATCAGCCCCAGCATTTT.

The genes are TRBV9 and TRBJ2-3; no definite D call. Trimming took 2 bases from V and 2 from J, leaving 3 bases between them. Germline V gene lookup returns CDR1 SGDLS and CDR2 YYNGEE. The CDR3 has 12 residues. CDR3 in DNA: TGTGCCAGCAGCGTGTCCACAGATACGCAGTATTTT. Encoded protein: CASSVSTDTQYF.